This entry describes one TCR beta chain. This CDR3 has 15 residues. Germline V gene data show CDR1 as SNHLY and CDR2 as FYNNEI. V lost 4 bases to trimming and J lost 0 bases, with 7 bases between them. As originally analysed: From reference gene primer amplification, estimates of nucleated cell counts were derived. Sequencing was performed with immunoSEQ multiplex PCR; in TCRdb, only in-frame clones are kept and a portion is missing. V and J calls and clone size are as listed in that table; D and trimming were resolved from the DNA. Here the sample spans 190,000 or so clones, about 83% being singletons. This sample was included in a study of blood T cell repertoires in COVID-19. Study-wide background: Donors in the United States, Italy and Spain gave samples during acute or convalescent COVID-19. Nucleic acid was either cDNA or gDNA, and it came from T cells, B-cell-depleted T cells, or PBMCs.

The V call is TRBV2, the J call TRBJ2-6; D gene uncertain. The sample taken for sequencing was peripheral blood. The receptor comes from a man in his sixties who had recovered from COVID-19. DNA of the CDR3: TGTGCCAGCAGTGGGGCTACCTCTGGGGCCAACGTCCTGACTTTC. This gives the protein CASSGATSGANVLTF. The whole variable domain, remainder taken from reference TRBV2 and TRBJ2-6, is EPEVTQTPSHQVTQMGQEVILRCVPISNHLYFYWYRQILGQKVEFLVSFYNNEISEKSEIFDDQFSVERPDGSNFTLKIRSTKLEDSAMYFCASSGATSGANVLTFGAGSRLTVL.